This TCR beta chain was retrieved from a study of glioma-infiltrating T cells. Turning to the study itself: Dexamethasone exposure before glioma surgery was limited to six or fewer days. Target coverage was about 4- to 10-fold for 850,000 to 1,000,000 blood T cells.

The iRepertoire nested amplicon-rescue multiplex PCR amplified TCR alpha and beta CDR3s from RNA. TCRdb analysed the multiplex PCR reads with MiXCR anew, one entry per CDR3 protein. The sample has about 410,000 distinct CDR3 sequences; 41% are singletons. Worth noting for this clonotype: The target antigen is unknown.

Notes on the study in general: Signature shared blood CDR3 motifs were enriched in low-divergence and depleted in high-divergence patients. Non-neoplastic patients had below-expected tissue-blood divergence, while all gliomas exceeded expectation.

The CDR3 has 13 residues. Germline V lookup: CDR1 SGHRS, CDR2 YFSETQ. V was clipped by 4 bases and J by 6 bases, with 14 bases between them. Input material: glioma tissue, nonneoplastic brain tissue, or PBMCs (not recorded which). The sequence was collected from a human donor with low-grade glioma or glioblastoma, undergoing nonglioma brain surgery, or in good health (not recorded which). The gene calls are TRBV5-1 and TRBJ2-7; D may be TRBD1 (6 bases). In DNA, the CDR3 is TGCGCCAGCAGCGTTACAGGGACCCTCGAGCAGTACTTC. Its protein is CASSVTGTLEQYF.